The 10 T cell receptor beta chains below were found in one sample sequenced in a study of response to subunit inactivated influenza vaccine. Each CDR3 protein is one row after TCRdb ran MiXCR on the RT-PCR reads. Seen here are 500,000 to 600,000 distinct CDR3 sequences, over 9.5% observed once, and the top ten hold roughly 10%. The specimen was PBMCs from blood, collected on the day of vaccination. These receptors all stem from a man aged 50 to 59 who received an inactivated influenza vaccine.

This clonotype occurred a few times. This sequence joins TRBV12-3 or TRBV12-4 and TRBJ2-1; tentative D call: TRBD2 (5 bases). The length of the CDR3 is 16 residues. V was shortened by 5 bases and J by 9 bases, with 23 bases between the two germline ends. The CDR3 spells CASSPARGRSISEQFF. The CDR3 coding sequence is TGTGCCAGCAGTCCCGCCCGGGGTCGGTCTATCAGTGAGCAGTTCTTC.

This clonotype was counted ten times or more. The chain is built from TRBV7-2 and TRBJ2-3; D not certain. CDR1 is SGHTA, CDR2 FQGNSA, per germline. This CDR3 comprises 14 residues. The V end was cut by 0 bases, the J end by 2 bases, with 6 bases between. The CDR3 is CASSLAGITDTQYF. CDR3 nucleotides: TGTGCCAGCAGCTTAGCAGGGATCACAGATACGCAGTATTTT.

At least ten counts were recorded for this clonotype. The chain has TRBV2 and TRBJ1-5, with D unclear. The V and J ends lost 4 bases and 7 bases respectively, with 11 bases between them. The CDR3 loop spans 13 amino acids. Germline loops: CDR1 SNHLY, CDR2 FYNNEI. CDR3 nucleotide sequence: TGTGCCAGCAGTGTTCGGGTTCAGCAGCCCCAGCATTTT. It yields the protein CASSVRVQQPQHF.

DNA of the CDR3: TGTGCCAGCAGACCTAGCGCTACGGGTGCCGGCACAGATACGCAGTATTTT. Protein: CASRPSATGAGTDTQYF. The chain is built from TRBV7-9 and TRBJ2-3; tentative D call: TRBD2 (6 bases). This CDR3 region has 17 residues. Germline CDR1 SEHNR, CDR2 FQNEAQ (reference sequence). Trimming stripped 6 bases from V and 1 base from J, with 20 bases between.

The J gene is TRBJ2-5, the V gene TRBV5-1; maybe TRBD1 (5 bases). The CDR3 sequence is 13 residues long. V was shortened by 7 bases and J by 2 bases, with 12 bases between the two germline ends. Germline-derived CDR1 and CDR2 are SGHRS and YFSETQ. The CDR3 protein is CASYSTEQETQYF. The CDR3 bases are TGCGCCAGCTACTCGACAGAACAAGAGACCCAGTACTTC.

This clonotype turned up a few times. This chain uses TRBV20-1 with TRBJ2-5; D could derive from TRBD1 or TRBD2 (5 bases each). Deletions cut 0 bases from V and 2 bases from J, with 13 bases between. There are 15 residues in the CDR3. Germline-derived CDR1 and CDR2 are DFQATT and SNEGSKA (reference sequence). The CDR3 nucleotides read TGCAGTGCTAGAGATGGGACGGCAATACAAGAGACCCAGTACTTC. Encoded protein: CSARDGTAIQETQYF.

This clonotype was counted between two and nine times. The CDR3 sequence: CATSELGQGSGTQYF. In nucleotides, the CDR3 is TGTGCCACCAGTGAACTTGGACAGGGTAGCGGGACCCAGTACTTC. J is TRBJ2-5 and V is TRBV24-1; the match to TRBD1 covers 8 bases. Trimming at V came to 4 bases and at J to 7 bases, leaving 10 bases not matched to a gene. Germline V gives CDR1 KGHDR, CDR2 SFDVKD. The CDR3 consists of 15 residues.

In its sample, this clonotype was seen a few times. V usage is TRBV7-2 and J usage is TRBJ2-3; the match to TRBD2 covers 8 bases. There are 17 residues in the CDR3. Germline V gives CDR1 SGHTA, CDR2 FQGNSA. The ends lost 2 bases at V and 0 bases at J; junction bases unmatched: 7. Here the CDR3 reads CASSLQSGGASTDTQYF. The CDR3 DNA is TGTGCCAGCAGCTTACAGAGCGGGGGCGCTAGCACAGATACGCAGTATTTT.

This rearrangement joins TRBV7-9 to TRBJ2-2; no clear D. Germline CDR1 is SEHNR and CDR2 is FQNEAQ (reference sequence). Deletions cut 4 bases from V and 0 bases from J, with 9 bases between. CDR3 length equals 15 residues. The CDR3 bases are TGTGCCAGCAGCTCCGGGCCCCCGAACACCGGGGAGCTGTTTTTT. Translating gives CASSSGPPNTGELFF.

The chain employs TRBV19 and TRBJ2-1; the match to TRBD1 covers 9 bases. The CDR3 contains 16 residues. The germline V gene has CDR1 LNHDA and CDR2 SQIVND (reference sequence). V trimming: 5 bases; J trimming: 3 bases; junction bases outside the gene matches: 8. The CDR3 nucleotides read TGTGCCAGTAGTCCGACCGGGACAGGGCACTACAATGAGCAGTTCTTC. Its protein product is CASSPTGTGHYNEQFF.